This is a list of T cell receptor beta chains from one sample in a study of blood T cell repertoires in COVID-19. TCRdb's table, derived via immunoSEQ multiplex PCR, lists solely in-frame clones and lacks some. The sample consists of under 450,000 clones, over 65% of them appearing once. The sample consisted of peripheral blood. The receptors stem from a human donor with acute or convalescent COVID-19. The donor label of this sample is uncertain. Each CDR3 is given without its conserved first and last residue. Clone sizes are given selectively: once, few, many, or a class where the clone is expanded.

>TRBJ2-3|TRBV2|-
ASRTSGGADTQY
>TRBJ1-1|TRBV5-1|-
ASSLRGEAF
>TRBJ1-4|TRBV7-9|-
ASSLTGFSSEKLF
>TRBJ1-2|TRBV6-5|-
ASRSGDTYYGYT
>TRBJ1-4|TRBV6-1|-
ASSEYTGVYEKLF
>TRBJ1-2|TRBV9|-
ASSPPHSYGYT
>TRBJ2-3|TRBV5-5|-
ASSAIGGAIDTQY
>TRBJ2-7|TRBV30|-
AWSVNREQY
>TRBJ2-7|TRBV5-1|-
ASSFRTSGYEQY
>TRBJ2-1|TRBV18|few
ASSPPIAGRDYNEQF
>TRBJ2-3|TRBV24-1|-
ATSDLGSTDTQY
>TRBJ2-7|TRBV6-5|-
ASSYERAKEQY
>TRBJ2-7|TRBV18|-
ASSPETGGFDEQY
>TRBJ1-1|TRBV30|-
AWSVQGNTEAF
>TRBJ1-5|TRBV2|-
ASRRGGTGDQPQH
>TRBJ1-2|TRBV12-3/TRBV12-4|-
ASSRGNYGYT